The sequence of this T cell receptor beta chain was determined in a study of T cell repertoires in cytomegalovirus infection. TCRdb passed the reads through MiXCR, listing each CDR3 protein once. The repertoire consists of 560,000 or so distinct CDR3 sequences, with approximately 16% occurring once and the leading ten covering 20% to 30%. This clonotype was detected only a few times. What it binds is unknown. Study-level points and caveats: Dominating the ex vivo response were HLA-C-restricted CMV-specific TCR beta clonotypes.

The germline V gene encodes CDR1 SGHDN and CDR2 FVKESK. V was pared by 2 bases and J by 8 bases, with 9 bases of the junction left unmatched. The CDR3 is 16 amino acids. The chain employs TRBV14 and TRBJ1-6, with 7 bases identical to TRBD1. Input material: CD8+ T cells from PBMCs. This clonotype was obtained from a human donor in good health (CMV status not recorded). Some clones in this sample may be carry-over from other donors' samples. The CDR3 region has the DNA TGTGCCAGCAGCCAATCGCCACAGGGGTGGCATTCACCCCTCCACTTT. This translates into CASSQSPQGWHSPLHF. Drawing the rest from reference TRBV14 and TRBJ1-6, the complete variable domain is EAGVTQFPSHSVIEKGQTVTLRCDPISGHDNLYWYRRVMGKEIKFLLHFVKESKQDESGMPNNRFLAERTGGTYSTLKVQPAELEDSGVYFCASSQSPQGWHSPLHFGNGTRLTVT.